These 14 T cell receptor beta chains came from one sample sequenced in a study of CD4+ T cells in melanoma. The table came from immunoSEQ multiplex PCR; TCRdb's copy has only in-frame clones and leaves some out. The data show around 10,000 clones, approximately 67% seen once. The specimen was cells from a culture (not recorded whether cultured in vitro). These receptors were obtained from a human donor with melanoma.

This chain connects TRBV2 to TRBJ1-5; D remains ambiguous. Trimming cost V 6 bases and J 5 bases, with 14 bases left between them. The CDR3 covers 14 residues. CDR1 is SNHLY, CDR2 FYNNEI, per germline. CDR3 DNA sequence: TGTGCCAGCAGCGAAAGGACGGCGGATCAGCCCCAGCATTTT. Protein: CASSERTADQPQHF.

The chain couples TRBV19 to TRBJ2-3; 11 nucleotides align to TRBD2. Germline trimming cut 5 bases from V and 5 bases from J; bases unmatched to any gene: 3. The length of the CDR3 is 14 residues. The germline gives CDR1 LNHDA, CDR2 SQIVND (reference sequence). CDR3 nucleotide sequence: TGTGCCAGTAGTCTGGGACTAGCGGTAGATACGCAGTATTTT. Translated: CASSLGLAVDTQYF.

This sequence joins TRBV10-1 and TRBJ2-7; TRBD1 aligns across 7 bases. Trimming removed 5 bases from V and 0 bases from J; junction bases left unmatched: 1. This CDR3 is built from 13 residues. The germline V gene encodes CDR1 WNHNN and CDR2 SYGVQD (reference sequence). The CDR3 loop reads CASSRQGSYEQYF. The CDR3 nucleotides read TGCGCCAGCAGTCGACAGGGCTCCTACGAGCAGTACTTC.

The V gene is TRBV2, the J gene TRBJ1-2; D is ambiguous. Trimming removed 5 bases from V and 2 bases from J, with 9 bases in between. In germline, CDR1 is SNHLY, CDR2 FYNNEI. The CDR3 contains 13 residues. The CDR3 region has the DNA TGTGCCAGCAGTATCGGCCCGAACTATGGCTACACCTTC. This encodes CASSIGPNYGYTF.

CDR3 sequence: CSGKIAGVETQYF. The CDR3 DNA reads as TGCAGCGGGAAGATAGCGGGGGTAGAGACCCAGTACTTC. This chain joins TRBV29-1 and TRBJ2-5, with 9 nucleotides matching TRBD2. CDR1 is SQVTM, CDR2 ANQGSEA, per germline. This CDR3 spans 13 amino acids. V lost 7 bases to trimming and J lost 4 bases; unmatched junction nucleotides: 7.

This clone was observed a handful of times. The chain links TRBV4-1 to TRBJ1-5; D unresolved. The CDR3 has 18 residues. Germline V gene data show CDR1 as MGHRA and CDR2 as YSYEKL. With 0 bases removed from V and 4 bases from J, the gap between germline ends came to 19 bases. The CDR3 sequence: CASSQEAPAASLNQPQHF. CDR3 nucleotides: TGCGCCAGCAGCCAAGAGGCCCCAGCAGCCTCCCTTAATCAGCCCCAGCATTTT.

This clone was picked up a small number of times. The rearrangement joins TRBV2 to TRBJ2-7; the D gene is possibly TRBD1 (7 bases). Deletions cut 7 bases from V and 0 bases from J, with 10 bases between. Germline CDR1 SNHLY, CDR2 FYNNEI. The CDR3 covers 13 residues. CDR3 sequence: CASTGGTSYEQYF. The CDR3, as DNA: TGTGCCAGCACAGGGGGGACCTCCTACGAGCAGTACTTC.

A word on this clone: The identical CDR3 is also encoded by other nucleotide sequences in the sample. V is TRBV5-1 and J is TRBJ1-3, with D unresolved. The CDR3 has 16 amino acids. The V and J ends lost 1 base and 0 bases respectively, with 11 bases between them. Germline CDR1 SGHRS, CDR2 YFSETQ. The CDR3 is CASSLREGGSGNTIYF. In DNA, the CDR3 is TGCGCCAGCAGCTTGCGCGAGGGTGGCTCTGGAAACACCATATATTTT.

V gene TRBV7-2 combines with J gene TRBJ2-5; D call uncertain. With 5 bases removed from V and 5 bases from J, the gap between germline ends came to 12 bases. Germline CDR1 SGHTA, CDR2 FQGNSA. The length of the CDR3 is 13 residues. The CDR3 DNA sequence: TGTGCCAGCAGCCCCCCCGTGGGGGAGACCCAGTACTTC. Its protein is CASSPPVGETQYF.

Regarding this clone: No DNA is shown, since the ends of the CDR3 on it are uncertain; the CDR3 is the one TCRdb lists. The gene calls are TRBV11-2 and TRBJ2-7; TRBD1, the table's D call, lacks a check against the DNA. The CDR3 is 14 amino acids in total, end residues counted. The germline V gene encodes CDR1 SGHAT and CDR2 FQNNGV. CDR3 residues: CASSFGTGSNGEYF.

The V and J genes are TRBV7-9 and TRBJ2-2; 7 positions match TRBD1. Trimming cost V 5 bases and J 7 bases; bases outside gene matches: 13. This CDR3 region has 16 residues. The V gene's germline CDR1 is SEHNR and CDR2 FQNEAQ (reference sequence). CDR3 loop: CASSPQGQRKNGELFF. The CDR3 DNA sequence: TGTGCCAGCAGCCCCCAGGGACAGAGAAAGAACGGGGAGCTGTTTTTT. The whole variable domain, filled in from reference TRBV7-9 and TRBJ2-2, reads DTGVSQNPRHKITKRGQNVTFRCDPISEHNRLYWYRQTLGQGPEFLTYFQNEAQLEKSRLLSDRFSAERPKGSFSTLEIQRTEQGDSAMYLCASSPQGQRKNGELFFGEGSRLTVL.

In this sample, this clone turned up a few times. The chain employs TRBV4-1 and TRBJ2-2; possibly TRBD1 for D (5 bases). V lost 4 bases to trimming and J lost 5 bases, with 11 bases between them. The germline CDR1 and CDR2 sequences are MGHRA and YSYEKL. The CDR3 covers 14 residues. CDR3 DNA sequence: TGCGCCAGCAGCCCGATGGGGCTGACCGGGGAGCTGTTTTTT. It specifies CASSPMGLTGELFF.

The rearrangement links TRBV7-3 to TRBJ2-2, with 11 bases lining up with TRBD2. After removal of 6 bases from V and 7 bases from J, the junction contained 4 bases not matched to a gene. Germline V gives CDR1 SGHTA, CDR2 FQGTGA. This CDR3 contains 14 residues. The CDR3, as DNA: TGTGCCAGCAGTACCGGGACTAGCGGCGGGGAGCTGTTTTTT. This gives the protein CASSTGTSGGELFF.

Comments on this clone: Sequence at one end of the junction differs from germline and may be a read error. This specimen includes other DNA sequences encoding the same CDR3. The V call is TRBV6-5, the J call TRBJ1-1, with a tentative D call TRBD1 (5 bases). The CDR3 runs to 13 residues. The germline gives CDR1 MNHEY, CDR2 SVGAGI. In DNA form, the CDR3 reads TGTGCCAGCAGTTTTCGGGGGAGCACTGAAGCTTTTTTT. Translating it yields CASSFRGSTEAFF.